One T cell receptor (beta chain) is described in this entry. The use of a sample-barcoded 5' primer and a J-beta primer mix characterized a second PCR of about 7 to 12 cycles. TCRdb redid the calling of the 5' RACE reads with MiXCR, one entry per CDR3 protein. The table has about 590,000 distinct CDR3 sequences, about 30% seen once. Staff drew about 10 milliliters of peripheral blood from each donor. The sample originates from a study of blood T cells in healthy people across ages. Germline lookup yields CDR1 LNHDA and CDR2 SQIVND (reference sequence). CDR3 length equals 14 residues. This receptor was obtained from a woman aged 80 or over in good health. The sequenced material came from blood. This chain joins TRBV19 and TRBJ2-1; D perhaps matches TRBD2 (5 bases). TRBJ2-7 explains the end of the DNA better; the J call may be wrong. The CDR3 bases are TGTGCCAGTAGGAAGGGAGCCGGCTACAATGAGCAGTACTTC. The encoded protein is CASRKGAGYNEQYF.